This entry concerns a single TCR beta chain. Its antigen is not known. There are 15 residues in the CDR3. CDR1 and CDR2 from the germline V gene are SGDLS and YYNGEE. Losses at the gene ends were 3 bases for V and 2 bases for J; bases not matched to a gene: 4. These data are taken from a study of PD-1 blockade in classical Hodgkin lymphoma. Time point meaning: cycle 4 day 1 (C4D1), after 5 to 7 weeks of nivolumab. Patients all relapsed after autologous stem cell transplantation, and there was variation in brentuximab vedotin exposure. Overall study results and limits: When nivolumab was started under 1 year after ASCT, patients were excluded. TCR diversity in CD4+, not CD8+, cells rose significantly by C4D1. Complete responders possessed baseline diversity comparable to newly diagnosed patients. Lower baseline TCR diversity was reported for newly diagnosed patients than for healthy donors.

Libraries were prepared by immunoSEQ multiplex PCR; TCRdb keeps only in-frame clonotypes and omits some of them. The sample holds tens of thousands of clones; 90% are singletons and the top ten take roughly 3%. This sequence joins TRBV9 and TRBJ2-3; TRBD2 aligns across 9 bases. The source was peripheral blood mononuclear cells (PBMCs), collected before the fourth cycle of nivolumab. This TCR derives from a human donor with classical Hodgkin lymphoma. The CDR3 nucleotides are TGTGCCAGCAGCGATAGCGGGGGAATCACAGATACGCAGTATTTT. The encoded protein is CASSDSGGITDTQYF.